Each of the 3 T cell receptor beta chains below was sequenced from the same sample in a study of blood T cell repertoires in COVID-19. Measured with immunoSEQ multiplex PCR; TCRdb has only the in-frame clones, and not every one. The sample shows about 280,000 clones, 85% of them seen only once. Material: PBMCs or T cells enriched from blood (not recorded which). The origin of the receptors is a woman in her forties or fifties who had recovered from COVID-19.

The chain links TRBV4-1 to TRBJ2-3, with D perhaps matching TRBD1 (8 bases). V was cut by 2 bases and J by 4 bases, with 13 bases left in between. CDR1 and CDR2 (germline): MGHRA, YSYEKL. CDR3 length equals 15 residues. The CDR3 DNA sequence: TGCGCCAGCAGCCAAACAGGGGGGGACGCAGATACGCAGTATTTT. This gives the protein CASSQTGGDADTQYF.

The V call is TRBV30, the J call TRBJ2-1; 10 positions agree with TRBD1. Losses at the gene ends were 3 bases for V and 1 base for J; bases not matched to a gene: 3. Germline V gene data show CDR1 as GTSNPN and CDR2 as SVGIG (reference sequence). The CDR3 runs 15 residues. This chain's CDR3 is CAWSPGQGSYNEQFF. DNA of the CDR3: TGTGCCTGGAGCCCGGGACAGGGGTCCTACAATGAGCAGTTCTTC.

The CDR3 sequence: CASSSTQTERGYTF. The CDR3 DNA reads as TGCGCCAGCAGCTCAACCCAGACAGAGCGTGGCTACACCTTC. V is TRBV5-1 and J is TRBJ1-2, with a tentative D call TRBD1 (5 bases). Between the trimmed V and J ends, which lost 3 bases and 7 bases, there was a span of 16 bases. This CDR3 is 14 amino acids long. Germline lookup yields CDR1 SGHRS and CDR2 YFSETQ.